This T cell receptor beta chain appears in the sequencing data of a study of patients and donors after allogeneic stem cell transplantation. TCRdb used MiXCR to reprocess the RT-PCR reads, holding one entry per CDR3 protein. The sample consists of around 150,000 distinct CDR3 sequences, about 30% of them appearing once. The length of the CDR3 is 13 residues. V trimming: 4 bases; J trimming: 7 bases; junction bases outside the gene matches: 6. Germline CDR1 is LNHNV and CDR2 is YYDKDF (reference sequence). This clonotype was obtained from a human donor who was either an allogeneic HSCT recipient or a stem cell or donor lymphocyte infusion donor (not recorded which). It is not recorded whose cells these are; they may come from a transplant donor. The chain employs TRBV15 and TRBJ1-1; TRBD1 aligns across 7 bases. Sequencing was done on a sample of blood, either unsorted or a sorted T cell fraction (not recorded which). CDR3 amino acids: CATSKVRDSEAFF. For the CDR3, the DNA is TGTGCCACCAGCAAAGTCCGGGACAGTGAAGCTTTCTTT.